The text below deals with one T cell receptor beta chain. Per the germline V gene, CDR1 is DFQATT and CDR2 is SNEGSKA (reference sequence). The CDR3 runs to 11 residues. V was pared by 0 bases and J by 12 bases, with 11 bases between. The sample originates from a study of blood T cell repertoires in COVID-19. Study-wide context: Sources were T cells, B-cell-depleted T cells, or PBMCs; the material itself was cDNA or gDNA.

As processed by the authors: Nucleated cell counts were estimated from reference gene primer amplification. Assay used: immunoSEQ multiplex PCR; TCRdb lists only in-frame clones, some missing. The V and J calls and clone size are taken from that table; D and trimming were inferred from the DNA. The table includes about 350,000 clones, roughly 87% detected once. Across about two dozen US areas, participants ranged in age from roughly 18 to 89 years. Donors of Cohort 3 who recovered were those that had two negative PCRs, clearance, or symptom resolution. The TCR was taken from a woman aged 25-40 years who had recovered from COVID-19. What was sequenced was PBMCs or T cells enriched from blood (not recorded which). The chain combines TRBV20-1 with TRBJ1-2; the D is unclear. Here the CDR3 DNA reads TGCAGTGCTAGAGACCCGCCACTGAACACCTTC. It specifies CSARDPPLNTF.